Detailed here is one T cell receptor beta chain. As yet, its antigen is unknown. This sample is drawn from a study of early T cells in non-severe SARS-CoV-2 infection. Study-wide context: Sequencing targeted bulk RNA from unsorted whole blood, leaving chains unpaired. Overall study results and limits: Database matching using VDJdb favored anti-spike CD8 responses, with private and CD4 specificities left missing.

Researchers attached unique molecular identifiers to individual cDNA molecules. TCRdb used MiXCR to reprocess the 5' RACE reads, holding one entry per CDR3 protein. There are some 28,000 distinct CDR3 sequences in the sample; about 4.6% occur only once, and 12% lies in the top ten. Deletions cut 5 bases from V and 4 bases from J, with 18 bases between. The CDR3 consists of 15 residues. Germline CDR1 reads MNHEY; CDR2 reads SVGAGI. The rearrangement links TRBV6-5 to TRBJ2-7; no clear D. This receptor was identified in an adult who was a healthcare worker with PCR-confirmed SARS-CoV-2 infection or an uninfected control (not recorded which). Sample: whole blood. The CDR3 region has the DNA TGTGCCAGCAGTCCCGGCCCTACGGGTTCTTACGAGCAGTACTTC. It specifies CASSPGPTGSYEQYF.